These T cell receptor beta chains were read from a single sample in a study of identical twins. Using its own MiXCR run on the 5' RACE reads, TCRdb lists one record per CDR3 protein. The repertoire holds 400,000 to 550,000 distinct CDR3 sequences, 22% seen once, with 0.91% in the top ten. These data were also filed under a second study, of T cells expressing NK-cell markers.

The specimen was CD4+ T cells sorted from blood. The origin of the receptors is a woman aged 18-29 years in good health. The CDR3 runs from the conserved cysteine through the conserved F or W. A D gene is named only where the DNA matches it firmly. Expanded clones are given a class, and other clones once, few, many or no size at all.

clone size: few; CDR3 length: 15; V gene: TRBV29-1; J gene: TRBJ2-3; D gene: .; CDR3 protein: CSVTKGGARADTQYF; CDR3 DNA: TGCAGCGTCACCAAGGGGGGGGCGAGGGCAGATACGCAGTATTTT
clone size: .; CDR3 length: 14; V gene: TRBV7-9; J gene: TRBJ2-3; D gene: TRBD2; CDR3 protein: CASRPREGQDTQYF; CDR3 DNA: TGTGCCAGCAGACCGCGGGAGGGCCAAGATACGCAGTATTTT
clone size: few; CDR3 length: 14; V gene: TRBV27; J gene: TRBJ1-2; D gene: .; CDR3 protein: CASRADSYNYGYTF; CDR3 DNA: TGTGCCAGCAGGGCAGATTCCTATAACTATGGCTACACCTTC
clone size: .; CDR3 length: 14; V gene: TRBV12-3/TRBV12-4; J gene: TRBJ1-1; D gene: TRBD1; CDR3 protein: CASSYPQGGTEAFF; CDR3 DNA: TGTGCCAGCAGTTACCCCCAGGGGGGCACTGAAGCTTTCTTT
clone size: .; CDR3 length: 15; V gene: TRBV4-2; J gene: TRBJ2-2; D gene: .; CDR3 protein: CASSRAERDTGELFF; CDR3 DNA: TGTGCCAGCAGCCGAGCGGAAAGGGACACCGGGGAGCTGTTTTTT
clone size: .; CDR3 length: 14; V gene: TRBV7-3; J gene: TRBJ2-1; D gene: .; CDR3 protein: CASSRVSGNNEQFF; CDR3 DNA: TGTGCCAGCAGCCGAGTAAGCGGAAACAATGAGCAGTTCTTC
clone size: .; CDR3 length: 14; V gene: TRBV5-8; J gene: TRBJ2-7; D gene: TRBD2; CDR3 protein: CASSRAGGRDEQYF; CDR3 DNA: TGTGCCAGCAGTAGAGCGGGAGGACGAGACGAGCAGTACTTC
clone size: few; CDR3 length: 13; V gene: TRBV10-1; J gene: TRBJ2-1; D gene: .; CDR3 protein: CASSGAPRGEQFF; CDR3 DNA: TGCGCCAGCAGTGGGGCCCCTCGCGGTGAGCAGTTCTTC
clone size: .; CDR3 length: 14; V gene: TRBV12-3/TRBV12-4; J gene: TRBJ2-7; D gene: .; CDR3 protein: CASSFNEFPYEQYF; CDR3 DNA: TGTGCCAGCAGTTTTAACGAGTTCCCCTACGAGCAGTACTTC
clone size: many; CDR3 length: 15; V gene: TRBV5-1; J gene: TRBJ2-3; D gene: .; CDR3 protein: CASSLRTGSTDTQYF; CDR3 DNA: TGCGCCAGCAGCTTGCGGACGGGGAGCACAGATACGCAGTATTTT
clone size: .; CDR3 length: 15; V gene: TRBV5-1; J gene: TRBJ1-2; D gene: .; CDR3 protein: CASSLDGEVRSGYTF; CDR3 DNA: TGCGCCAGCAGCTTGGATGGGGAAGTGAGAAGCGGCTACACCTTC
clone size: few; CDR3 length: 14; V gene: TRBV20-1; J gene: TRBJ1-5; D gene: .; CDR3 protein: CSARVGTAAQPQHF; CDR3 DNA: TGCAGTGCTAGGGTGGGGACGGCCGCACAGCCCCAGCATTTT
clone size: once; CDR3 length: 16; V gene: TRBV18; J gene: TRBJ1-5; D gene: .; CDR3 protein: CASSPFTSNSNQPQHF; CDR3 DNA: TGTGCCAGCTCACCGTTCACGAGCAATAGCAATCAGCCCCAGCATTTT
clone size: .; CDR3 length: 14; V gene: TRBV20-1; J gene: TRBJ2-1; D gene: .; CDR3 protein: CSARDSISSYEQFF; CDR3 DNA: TGCAGTGCTAGAGATTCGATTAGCTCGTATGAGCAGTTCTTC
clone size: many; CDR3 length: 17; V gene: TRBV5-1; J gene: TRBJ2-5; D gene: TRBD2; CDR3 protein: CASSLAVRTSGQETQYF; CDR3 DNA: TGCGCCAGCAGCTTGGCCGTAAGGACTAGCGGTCAAGAGACCCAGTACTTC
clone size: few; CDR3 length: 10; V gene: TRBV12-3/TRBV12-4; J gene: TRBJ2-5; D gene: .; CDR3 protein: CASSGVTQYF; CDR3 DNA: TGTGCCAGCAGTGGGGTGACCCAGTACTTC
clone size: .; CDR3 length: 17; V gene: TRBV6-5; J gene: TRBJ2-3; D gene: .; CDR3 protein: CASSYGRWGKGTDTQYF; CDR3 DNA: TGTGCCAGCAGTTACGGGCGTTGGGGTAAAGGCACAGATACGCAGTATTTT
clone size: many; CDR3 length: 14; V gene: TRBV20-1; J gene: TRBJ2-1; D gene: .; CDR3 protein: CSALTPGSYNEQFF; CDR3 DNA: TGCAGTGCTTTGACCCCCGGCTCCTACAATGAGCAGTTCTTC
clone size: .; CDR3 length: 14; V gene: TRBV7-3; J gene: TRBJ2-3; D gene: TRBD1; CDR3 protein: CASSFGQAQNTQYF; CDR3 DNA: TGTGCCAGCAGCTTCGGACAGGCTCAGAATACGCAGTATTTT
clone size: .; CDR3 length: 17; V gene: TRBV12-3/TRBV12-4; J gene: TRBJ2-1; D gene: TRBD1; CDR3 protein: CASSLTGTGGRNNEQFF; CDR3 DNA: TGTGCCAGCAGTTTAACCGGGACAGGGGGCCGTAACAATGAGCAGTTCTTC
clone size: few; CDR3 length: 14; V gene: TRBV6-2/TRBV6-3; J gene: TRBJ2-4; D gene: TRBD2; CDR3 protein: CASSSYSSGSIQYF; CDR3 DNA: TGTGCCAGCAGTTCGTACTCTAGCGGAAGCATTCAGTACTTC
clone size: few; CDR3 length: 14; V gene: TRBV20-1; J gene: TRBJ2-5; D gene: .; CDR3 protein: CSARAGTRTETQYF; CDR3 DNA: TGCAGTGCTAGAGCTGGGACCCGGACGGAGACCCAGTACTTC
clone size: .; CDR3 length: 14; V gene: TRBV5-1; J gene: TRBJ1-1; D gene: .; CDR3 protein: CASSQLPDGTEAFF; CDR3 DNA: TGCGCCAGCAGCCAGCTCCCGGACGGGACTGAAGCTTTCTTT
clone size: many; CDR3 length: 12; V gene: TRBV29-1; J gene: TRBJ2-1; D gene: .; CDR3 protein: CSVVVTYNEQFF; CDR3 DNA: TGCAGCGTTGTTGTGACATACAATGAGCAGTTCTTC
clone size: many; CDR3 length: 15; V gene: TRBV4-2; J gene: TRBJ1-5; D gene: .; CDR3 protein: CASSQEGTSNQPQHF; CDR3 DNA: TGTGCCAGCAGCCAAGAGGGGACTAGCAATCAGCCCCAGCATTTT
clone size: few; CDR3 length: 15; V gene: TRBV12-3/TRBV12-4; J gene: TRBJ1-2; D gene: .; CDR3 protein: CASSSQRAGGYGYTF; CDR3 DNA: TGTGCCAGCAGTTCCCAAAGGGCGGGGGGCTATGGCTACACCTTC
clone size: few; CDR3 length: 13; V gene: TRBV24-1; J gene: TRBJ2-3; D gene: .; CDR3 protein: CATSETGVDTQYF; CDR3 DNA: TGTGCCACCAGTGAGACAGGTGTGGATACGCAGTATTTT
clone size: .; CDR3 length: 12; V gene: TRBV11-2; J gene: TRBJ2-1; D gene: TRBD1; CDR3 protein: CASSPQTGIMFF; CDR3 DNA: TGCGCCAGCAGCCCACAGACAGGGATAATGTTCTTC
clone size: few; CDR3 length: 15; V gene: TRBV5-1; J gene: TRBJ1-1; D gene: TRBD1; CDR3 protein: CASSWTGGVGTEAFF; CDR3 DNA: TGCGCCAGCAGCTGGACAGGGGGCGTAGGCACTGAAGCTTTCTTT
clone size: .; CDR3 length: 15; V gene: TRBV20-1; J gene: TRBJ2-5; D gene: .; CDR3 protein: CSARNPDEYQETQYF; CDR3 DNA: TGCAGTGCTAGGAACCCCGATGAATACCAAGAGACCCAGTACTTC
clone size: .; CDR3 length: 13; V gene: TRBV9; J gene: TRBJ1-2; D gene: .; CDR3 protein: CASKASGGYGYTF; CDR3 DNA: TGTGCCAGCAAAGCGTCCGGGGGCTATGGCTACACCTTC
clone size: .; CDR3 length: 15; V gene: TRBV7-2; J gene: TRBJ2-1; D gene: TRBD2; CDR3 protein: CASSRLAGVYNEQFF; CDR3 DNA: TGTGCCAGCAGTCGTCTAGCGGGGGTCTACAATGAGCAGTTCTTC
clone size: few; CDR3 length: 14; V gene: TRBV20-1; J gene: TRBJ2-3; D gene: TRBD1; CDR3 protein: CSAPWQGAGDTQYF; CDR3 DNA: TGCAGTGCGCCGTGGCAGGGGGCGGGAGATACGCAGTATTTT
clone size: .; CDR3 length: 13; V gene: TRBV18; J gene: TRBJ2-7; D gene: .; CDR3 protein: CASHPPGVDEQYF; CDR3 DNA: TGTGCCAGCCACCCACCGGGGGTTGACGAGCAGTACTTC
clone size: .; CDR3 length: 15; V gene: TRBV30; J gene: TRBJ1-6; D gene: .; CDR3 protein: CAWSVPGVGNSPLHF; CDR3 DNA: TGTGCCTGGAGTGTCCCAGGAGTGGGCAATTCACCCCTCCACTTT
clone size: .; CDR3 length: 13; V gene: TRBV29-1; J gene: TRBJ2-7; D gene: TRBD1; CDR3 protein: CSVGTGDSHEQYF; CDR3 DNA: TGCAGCGTGGGGACAGGGGATTCCCACGAGCAGTACTTC
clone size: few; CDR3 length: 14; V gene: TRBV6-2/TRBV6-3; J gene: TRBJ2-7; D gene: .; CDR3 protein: CASSYPPYRGEQYF; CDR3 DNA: TGTGCCAGCAGTTACCCACCGTATAGGGGCGAGCAGTACTTC
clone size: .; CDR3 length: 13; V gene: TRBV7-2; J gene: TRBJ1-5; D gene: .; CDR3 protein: CASTLGQNQPQHF; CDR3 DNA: TGTGCCAGCACCCTCGGACAGAATCAGCCCCAGCATTTT
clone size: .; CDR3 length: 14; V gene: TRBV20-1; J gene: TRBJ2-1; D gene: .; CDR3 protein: CSAGARGLYNEQFF; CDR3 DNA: TGCAGTGCTGGGGCCAGGGGTCTTTACAATGAGCAGTTCTTC
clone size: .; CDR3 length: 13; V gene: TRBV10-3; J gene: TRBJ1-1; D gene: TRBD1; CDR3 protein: CAISETGVPEAFF; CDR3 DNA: TGTGCCATCAGTGAGACAGGGGTGCCTGAAGCTTTCTTT
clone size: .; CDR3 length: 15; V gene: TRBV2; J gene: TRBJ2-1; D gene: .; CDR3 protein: CASGELGQGGNEQFF; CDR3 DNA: TGTGCCAGCGGGGAACTAGGGCAGGGAGGCAATGAGCAGTTCTTC
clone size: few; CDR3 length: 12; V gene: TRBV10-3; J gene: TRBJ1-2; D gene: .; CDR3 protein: CAISEGEGGYTF; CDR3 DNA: TGTGCCATCAGTGAAGGGGAAGGGGGCTACACCTTC
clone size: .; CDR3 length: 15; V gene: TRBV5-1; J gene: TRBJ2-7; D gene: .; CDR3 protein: CASSLAGGLVYEQYF; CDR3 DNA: TGCGCCAGCAGCTTGGCAGGGGGACTAGTCTACGAGCAGTACTTC
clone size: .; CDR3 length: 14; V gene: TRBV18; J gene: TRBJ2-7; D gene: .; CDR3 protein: CASSPQGRNYEQYF; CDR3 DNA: TGTGCCAGCTCACCACAGGGACGGAACTACGAGCAGTACTTC
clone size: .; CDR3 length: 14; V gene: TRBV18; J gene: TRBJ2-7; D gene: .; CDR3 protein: CASSPMARSYEQYF; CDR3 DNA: TGTGCCAGCTCACCAATGGCCCGCTCCTACGAGCAGTACTTC
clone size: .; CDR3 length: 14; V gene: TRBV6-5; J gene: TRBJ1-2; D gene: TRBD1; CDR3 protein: CASSSGTGENGYTF; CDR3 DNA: TGTGCCAGCAGTTCCGGGACAGGGGAAAATGGCTACACCTTC
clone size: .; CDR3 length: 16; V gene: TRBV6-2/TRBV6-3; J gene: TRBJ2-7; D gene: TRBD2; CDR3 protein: CASSFFLAGGTYEQYF; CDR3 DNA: TGTGCCAGCAGCTTTTTTCTAGCGGGAGGCACCTACGAGCAGTACTTC
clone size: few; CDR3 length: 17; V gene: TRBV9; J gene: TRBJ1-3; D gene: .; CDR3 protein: CASSVALTAGDGNTIYF; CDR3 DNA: TGTGCCAGCAGCGTAGCCCTCACCGCAGGGGACGGAAACACCATATATTTT
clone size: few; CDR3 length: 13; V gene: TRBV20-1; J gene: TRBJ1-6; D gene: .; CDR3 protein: CSARLGGDSPLHF; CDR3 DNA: TGCAGTGCCAGGCTAGGAGGAGATTCACCCCTCCACTTT
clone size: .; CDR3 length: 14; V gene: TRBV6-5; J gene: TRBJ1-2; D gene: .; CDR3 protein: CASSYPTGVYGYTF; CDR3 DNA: TGTGCCAGCAGTTACCCCACCGGGGTCTATGGCTACACCTTC
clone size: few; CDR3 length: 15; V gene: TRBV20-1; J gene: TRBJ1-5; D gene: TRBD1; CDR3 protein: CSAGTGGQINQPQHF; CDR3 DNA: TGCAGTGCTGGGACAGGGGGCCAGATCAATCAGCCCCAGCATTTT
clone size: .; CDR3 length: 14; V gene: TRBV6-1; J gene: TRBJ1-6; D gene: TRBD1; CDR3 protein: CASSPGTGFSPLHF; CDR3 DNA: TGTGCCAGCAGTCCCGGGACAGGATTTTCACCCCTCCACTTT
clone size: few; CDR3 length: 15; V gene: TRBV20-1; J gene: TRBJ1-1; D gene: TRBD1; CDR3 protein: CSARDSRQGYTEAFF; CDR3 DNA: TGCAGTGCTAGAGACTCCAGACAGGGATACACTGAAGCTTTCTTT